The 29 T cell receptor beta chains in this list originate from one sample, sequenced in a study of cytomegalovirus exposure and HLA in healthy donors. Using immunoSEQ multiplex PCR, the repertoire was profiled, and TCRdb retains in-frame clones only, with some absent. The data contain about 200,000 clones, over 75% of them singletons. Input material: PBMCs. These receptors originate from a woman under 30 in good health and CMV-seropositive.

The rearrangement uses TRBV19 and TRBJ2-7; 11 bases align to TRBD2. CDR3 size: 15 residues. Looked up from germline, CDR1 is LNHDA and CDR2 is SQIVND (reference sequence). J lost 3 bases, V lost 5 bases, and 6 bases had no gene match. In nucleotides, the CDR3 is TGTGCCAGTAGTGCCGGACTAGCGGGTTACTACGAGCAGTACTTC. It codes for CASSAGLAGYYEQYF.

This rearrangement joins TRBV7-2 to TRBJ1-2; 9 bases agree with TRBD1. The V gene's germline CDR1 is SGHTA and CDR2 FQGNSA. The CDR3 has 17 amino acids. V lost 5 bases, J lost 3 bases, and 13 bases stayed unmatched. CDR3 residues: CASSPTAPWDRDYGYTF. CDR3 DNA sequence: TGTGCCAGCAGCCCGACGGCTCCCTGGGACAGGGACTATGGCTACACCTTC.

The J gene is TRBJ2-7, the V gene TRBV27; possible D gene TRBD1, 5 bases. CDR1 MNHEY and CDR2 SMNVEV come from the germline V gene (reference sequence). This CDR3 region has 14 residues. Between the trimmed V and J ends, which lost 6 bases and 0 bases, there was a span of 12 bases. The CDR3 spells CASRPRQYSYEQYF. CDR3 coding DNA: TGTGCCAGCAGGCCTCGACAGTACTCCTACGAGCAGTACTTC.

CDR3 residues: CASSEMAGGYNEQFF. CDR3 bases: TGTGCCAGCAGTGAAATGGCGGGAGGGTACAATGAGCAGTTCTTC. The chain recombines TRBV6-1 with TRBJ2-1; 9 bases fit TRBD2. Germline CDR1 is MNHNS and CDR2 is SASEGT. The length of the CDR3 is 15 residues. V dropped 2 bases and J dropped 4; count of bases not matched to a gene: 3.

The chain recombines TRBV14 with TRBJ2-7; 7 bases map to TRBD1. The junction had 2 bases not matched to a gene; V was cut back by 1 base and J by 2 bases. CDR3 length: 14 residues. Germline V gene sequence: CDR1 SGHDN, CDR2 FVKESK. The CDR3 sequence is CASSQAGTAYEQYF. In nucleotides, the CDR3 is TGTGCCAGCAGCCAAGCCGGGACAGCCTACGAGCAGTACTTC.

The genes are TRBV19 and TRBJ2-7; 10 bases agree with TRBD2. This CDR3 is 15 amino acids long. V shed 3 bases, J shed 6 bases, and the junction held 8 bases outside the gene matches. Per germline, CDR1 LNHDA and CDR2 SQIVND (reference sequence). DNA of the CDR3: TGTGCCAGTAGTATTAGTCTAGCGGGAGCAACCGAGCAGTACTTC. Its protein is CASSISLAGATEQYF.

This chain connects TRBV27 to TRBJ2-1, with TRBD1 identical over 10 bases. The CDR3 extends over 14 amino acids. Germline V gene lookup returns CDR1 MNHEY and CDR2 SMNVEV (reference sequence). J lost 9 bases, V lost 6 bases, and 8 bases had no gene match. CDR3 bases: TGTGCCAGCAGGTTGACAGGGGGCCTCAGTGAGCAGTTCTTC. Translated, it gives CASRLTGGLSEQFF.

The table lists this clone with a count of one. The rearrangement joins TRBV28 to TRBJ2-5; no clear D gene. The CDR3 covers 12 residues. Trimming pared 7 bases from V and 5 bases from J, leaving 11 bases between. CDR1 is MDHEN, CDR2 SYDVKM, per germline. Written as DNA, the CDR3 is TGTGCCAGCACCCCCAACTCGGAGACCCAGTACTTC. Protein product: CASTPNSETQYF. The full variable domain, its missing parts supplied by reference TRBV28 and TRBJ2-5, is DVKVTQSSRYLVKRTGEKVFLECVQDMDHENMFWYRQDPGLGLRLIYFSYDVKMKEKGDIPEGYSVSREKKERFSLILESASTNQTSMYLCASTPNSETQYFGPGTRLLVL.

This clone was seen once. V usage is TRBV2 and J usage is TRBJ2-7; TRBD2 aligns across 11 bases. The CDR3 is made up of 16 amino acids. CDR1 is SNHLY and CDR2 is FYNNEI in the germline V gene. V trimming: 0 bases; J trimming: 2 bases; junction bases outside the gene matches: 3. CDR3 nucleotides: TGTGCCAGCAGTGAAGCGAGACTAGCGGGAACCTACGAGCAGTACTTC. Translated, it gives CASSEARLAGTYEQYF.

The chain employs TRBV7-9 and TRBJ2-3; no clear D gene. The CDR3 has 15 residues. The ends were cut back, 1 base at V and 1 base at J, with 9 bases in the middle. CDR1 is SEHNR and CDR2 is FQNEAQ in the germline V gene (reference sequence). CDR3 protein: CASSLVSLRTDTQYF. The CDR3 DNA is TGTGCCAGCAGCTTAGTTTCCCTTCGCACAGATACGCAGTATTTT.

The rearrangement links TRBV29-1 to TRBJ2-7; 8 nucleotides agree with TRBD1. The length of the CDR3 is 16 residues. The germline gives CDR1 SQVTM, CDR2 ANQGSEA. After removal of 3 bases from V and 3 bases from J, the junction contained 13 bases not matched to a gene. The CDR3 DNA follows: TGCAGCGTTGAGACCGAGGCGGACAGGGTAGTCTACGAGCAGTACTTC. Translating gives CSVETEADRVVYEQYF.

This chain joins TRBV9 and TRBJ2-5, with D possibly being TRBD1 (6 bases). This CDR3 comprises 17 residues. The V gene's germline CDR1 is SGDLS and CDR2 YYNGEE. The V end lost 0 bases, the J end lost 4 bases, and 19 bases lay between the germline ends. CDR3 sequence (DNA): TGTGCCAGCAGCGTAGGGAGCACAGGGAGCGTCGTAGAGACCCAGTACTTC. This sequence encodes CASSVGSTGSVVETQYF.

A few counts support this clone. The chain joins TRBV5-4 to TRBJ2-1; 9 bases align to TRBD1. V shed 5 bases and J 5 bases; nucleotides not matched to a gene: 5. Germline CDR1 is SGHNT and CDR2 is YYREEE (reference sequence). The CDR3 contains 14 residues. The CDR3 bases are TGTGCCAGCAGTAGGACAGGGGCGGACAATGAGCAGTTCTTC. Its protein product is CASSRTGADNEQFF.

The CDR3 loop is CASSVGQLTDTQYF. The DNA for the CDR3 is TGTGCCAGCAGCGTGGGACAGCTAACAGATACGCAGTATTTT. The genes are TRBV9 and TRBJ2-3, with 7 bases that match TRBD1. CDR1 and CDR2 (germline): SGDLS, YYNGEE. The CDR3 is made up of 14 amino acids. V lost 2 bases and J lost 3; bases outside the gene matches: 3.

This clone has more than one count but fewer than ten. V gene TRBV4-2 combines with J gene TRBJ2-1; D is perhaps TRBD2 (5 bases). V was clipped by 0 bases and J by 4 bases, with 10 bases between them. Germline V CDR1 and CDR2: LGHNA, YNFKEQ. This CDR3 comprises 15 residues. The CDR3 DNA reads TGTGCCAGCAGCCAAGAAGGAGCGGTTTACAATGAGCAGTTCTTC. Its protein product is CASSQEGAVYNEQFF.

This clone has only a few counts. The gene calls are TRBV5-4 and TRBJ1-2; TRBD1 might be the D (5 bases). Germline V gene sequence: CDR1 SGHNT, CDR2 YYREEE (reference sequence). The length of the CDR3 is 11 residues. V lost 10 bases, J lost 5 bases, and 12 bases lay in between. In DNA, the CDR3 is TGTGCCGGGACTGGAGGATATGGCTACACCTTC. As protein: CAGTGGYGYTF.

CDR3 loop: CARSRKESGTNTGELFF. The CDR3 DNA is TGTGCCAGAAGCCGTAAGGAGAGCGGGACGAACACCGGGGAGCTGTTTTTT. The chain recombines TRBV5-3 with TRBJ2-2; 7 nucleotides agree with TRBD2. TRBV5-3 is an ORF, with its function uncertain. The J segment lost 0 bases and the V segment lost 4 bases, leaving 9 bases of the junction unmatched. The CDR3 runs to 17 residues.

V usage is TRBV18 and J usage is TRBJ1-5; 7 bases are a match to TRBD1. The J segment lost 1 base and the V segment lost 3 bases, leaving 3 bases of the junction unmatched. The CDR3 totals 15 residues. Germline assignment: CDR1 KGHSH and CDR2 LQKENI. In DNA, the CDR3 is TGTGCCAGCTCACCTCAGGGGGGAAGCAATCAGCCCCAGCATTTT. This codes for CASSPQGGSNQPQHF.

The V and J genes are TRBV7-9 and TRBJ1-2; D unclear. Germline assignment: CDR1 SEHNR and CDR2 FQNEAQ (reference sequence). The CDR3 extends over 13 amino acids. V was trimmed by 5 bases and J by 0 bases, leaving 7 bases between them. CDR3 sequence: CASSPDTNYGYTF. CDR3 nucleotide sequence: TGTGCCAGCAGCCCAGACACTAACTATGGCTACACCTTC.

V usage is TRBV12-5 and J usage is TRBJ1-5; 7 bases line up with TRBD1. Germline V lookup: CDR1 LGHNT, CDR2 FRNRAP. V dropped 0 bases and J dropped 3; count of bases not matched to a gene: 5. CDR3 length equals 16 residues. The CDR3 coding sequence is TGTGCTAGTGGTTTGGTCGCAGGGGGTTACAATCAGCCCCAGCATTTT. It codes for CASGLVAGGYNQPQHF. The entire variable domain, with the rest obtained from reference TRBV12-5 and TRBJ1-5, is as follows: DARVTQTPRHKVTEMGQEVTMRCQPILGHNTVFWYRQTMMQGLELLAYFRNRAPLDDSGMPKDRFSAEMPDATLATLKIQPSEPRDSAVYFCASGLVAGGYNQPQHFGDGTRLSIL.

The V and J genes are TRBV5-1 and TRBJ2-2; TRBD2 might be the D (6 bases). Trimming took 7 bases from V and 7 from J, leaving 17 bases between them. Germline-derived CDR1 and CDR2 are SGHRS and YFSETQ. The CDR3 has 14 residues. As DNA, the CDR3 is TGCGCCAGCGGCTCCCGGAGGGGTAGCGGGGAGCTGTTTTTT. Its protein is CASGSRRGSGELFF.

The rearrangement joins TRBV27 to TRBJ1-1; D is unresolved. The CDR3 has 12 amino acids. The V end lost 4 bases, the J end lost 6 bases, and 9 bases lay between the germline ends. The germline V gene has CDR1 MNHEY and CDR2 SMNVEV (reference sequence). For the CDR3, the DNA is TGTGCCAGCAGTTCCCTCCGGGCTGAAGCTTTCTTT. It is translated as CASSSLRAEAFF.

This rearrangement joins TRBV29-1 to TRBJ1-2; 8 bases are a match to TRBD1. CDR1 is SQVTM, CDR2 ANQGSEA, per germline. This CDR3 is 16 amino acids long. V trimming: 4 bases; J trimming: 3 bases; junction bases outside the gene matches: 13. CDR3 residues: CSVGWVAGGMDYGYTF. The CDR3 region has the DNA TGCAGCGTTGGGTGGGTGGCAGGGGGCATGGACTATGGCTACACCTTC.

The chain links TRBV5-4 to TRBJ2-3; possible D gene TRBD2, 6 bases. The V gene lost 5 bases and the J gene lost 1 base, with 14 bases spanning the gap. The CDR3 runs to 15 residues. CDR1 is SGHNT and CDR2 is YYREEE in the germline V gene (reference sequence). The CDR3 DNA is TGTGCCAGCAGTTCGAGGACTACAGGCACAGATACGCAGTATTTT. Protein sequence: CASSSRTTGTDTQYF. Combining the CDR3 with reference TRBV5-4 and TRBJ2-3 gives the whole variable domain ETGVTQSPTHLIKTRGQQVTLRCSSQSGHNTVSWYQQALGQGPQFIFQYYREEENGRGNFPPRFSGLQFPNYSSELNVNALELDDSALYLCASSSRTTGTDTQYFGPGTRLTVL.

The chain joins TRBV7-6 to TRBJ2-5, with D uncertain. Per germline, CDR1 SGHVS and CDR2 FNYEAQ. Trimming removed 3 bases from V and 4 bases from J, with 9 bases in between. The CDR3 contains 13 residues. The CDR3 region is CASSFRARETQYF. The CDR3 nucleotides are TGTGCCAGCAGCTTTCGAGCTAGAGAGACCCAGTACTTC.

In its sample, this clone was seen a few times. This chain connects TRBV5-1 to TRBJ1-1, with no clear D. CDR1 is SGHRS and CDR2 is YFSETQ in the germline V gene. This CDR3 has 15 amino acids. Trimming pared 0 bases from V and 11 bases from J, leaving 20 bases between. As DNA, the CDR3 is TGCGCCAGCAGCTTGGGGTCTACCGGGGAGAGCGTGGCTTTCTTT. It yields the protein CASSLGSTGESVAFF.

The chain uses TRBV5-6 and TRBJ1-1; D gene uncertain. This CDR3 is built from 16 residues. CDR1 and CDR2 (germline): SGHDT, YYEEEE. The ends were cut back, 0 bases at V and 0 bases at J, with 12 bases in the middle. The CDR3 reads CASSLDFGSLNTEAFF. The CDR3 DNA is TGTGCCAGCAGCTTGGACTTCGGGTCTCTGAACACTGAAGCTTTCTTT.

The rearrangement uses TRBV5-1 and TRBJ2-6, with 11 bases fitting TRBD1. There are 19 residues in the CDR3. Unmatched junction bases numbered 11, after V lost 5 bases and J lost 1 base. Germline CDR1 SGHRS, CDR2 YFSETQ. CDR3 protein: CASRGGQGALQSGANVLTF. In DNA form, the CDR3 reads TGCGCCAGCAGGGGAGGACAGGGGGCGCTTCAATCTGGGGCCAACGTCCTGACTTTC.

The chain is built from TRBV15 and TRBJ2-7; the D gene is possibly TRBD2 (7 bases). CDR1 is LNHNV and CDR2 is YYDKDF in the germline V gene (reference sequence). CDR3 length: 16 residues. Trimming removed 3 bases at V and 4 bases at J, with 19 bases between. The CDR3 DNA follows: TGTGCCACCAGCAGCCTACAGGGAGGGGTCGGGTACGAGCAGTACTTC. Translated: CATSSLQGGVGYEQYF.